The rows below give T cell receptor beta chains drawn from one sample of a study of cytomegalovirus exposure and HLA in healthy donors. The method was immunoSEQ multiplex PCR; TCRdb's version includes in-frame clones alone and lacks a portion of them. There are approximately 70,000 clones in the sample; about 94% occur only once, and more than 0.8% lies in the top ten. The sample taken for sequencing was PBMCs. The receptor source for this set is a woman aged 18-30 years in good health and CMV-seronegative. The CDR3 runs from the conserved cysteine through the conserved F or W. Each record gives: clone size, D gene, J gene, V gene, CDR3 DNA, CDR3 protein. D genes are given only for firm matches. For some rows the clone size is stated as once, few or many, or as a class when expanded; others skip it.

size: -; D: -; J: TRBJ1-1; V: TRBV4-2; DNA: TGTGCCAGCAGCCAAGATCGCGGCACTGAAGCTTTCTTT; CDR3: CASSQDRGTEAFF
size: once; D: -; J: TRBJ1-2; V: TRBV2; DNA: TGTGCCAGCCCTGATGGGGGGGCCTATGGCTACACCTTC; CDR3: CASPDGGAYGYTF
size: -; D: -; J: TRBJ2-3; V: TRBV28; DNA: TGTGCCAGCAGTCCAGATTATGGGCAAGCAGATACGCAGTATTTT; CDR3: CASSPDYGQADTQYF
size: once; D: -; J: TRBJ1-2; V: TRBV11-2; DNA: TGTGCCAGCAGCTTAAAACAGGACGATGGCTACACCTTC; CDR3: CASSLKQDDGYTF
size: -; D: TRBD2; J: TRBJ2-7; V: TRBV30; DNA: TGTGCCTGGAGTCCCGGACTAGCGGACTACGAGCAGTACTTC; CDR3: CAWSPGLADYEQYF
size: -; D: -; J: TRBJ1-1; V: TRBV29-1; DNA: TGCAGCGGTCACCTACGAGTCGAGACTGAAGCTTTCTTT; CDR3: CSGHLRVETEAFF
size: -; D: TRBD1; J: TRBJ2-7; V: TRBV7-8; DNA: TGTGCCAGCAGCTTACACAGGGGGCGCGTCGAGCAGTACTTC; CDR3: CASSLHRGRVEQYF
size: -; D: TRBD1; J: TRBJ1-5; V: TRBV18; DNA: TGTGCCAGCTCACCCCCTGGACAGGGGGATCAGCCCCAGCATTTT; CDR3: CASSPPGQGDQPQHF
size: -; D: -; J: TRBJ2-3; V: TRBV2; DNA: TGTGCCACCAAGGGGCCTTGGACAGATACGCAGTATTTT; CDR3: CATKGPWTDTQYF
size: -; D: TRBD1; J: TRBJ2-3; V: TRBV27; DNA: TGTGCCAGCAGTTTGGTACAGGGGGCAGATACGCAGTATTTT; CDR3: CASSLVQGADTQYF
size: -; D: TRBD1; J: TRBJ2-5; V: TRBV30; DNA: TGTGCCTGGAGTGGTACAGGGGCGGCAGAGACCCAGTACTTC; CDR3: CAWSGTGAAETQYF
size: -; D: -; J: TRBJ1-1; V: TRBV11-1; DNA: TGTGCCAGCAGCTTAGCGGCAGGCAGTGAAGCTTTCTTT; CDR3: CASSLAAGSEAFF
size: -; D: -; J: TRBJ2-5; V: TRBV5-4; DNA: TGTGCCAGCAGCTTGGGGGCCAGCCAAGAGACCCAGTACTTC; CDR3: CASSLGASQETQYF
size: -; D: TRBD1; J: TRBJ2-7; V: TRBV7-2; DNA: TGTGCCAGCAGCCCCGGGACAGGGAATGGCTACGAGCAGTACTTC; CDR3: CASSPGTGNGYEQYF
size: -; D: TRBD2; J: TRBJ2-1; V: TRBV30; DNA: TGTGCCTGGGCGGGAGAGAGGTCCTACAATGAGCAGTTCTTC; CDR3: CAWAGERSYNEQFF
size: -; D: -; J: TRBJ1-4; V: TRBV6-5; DNA: TGTGCCAGCACCCCCTCCGGGGGTTTTAATGAAAAACTGTTTTTT; CDR3: CASTPSGGFNEKLFF
size: -; D: TRBD2; J: TRBJ2-3; V: TRBV6-4; DNA: TGTGCCAGCAGTGACTCGAGCGGGGCCACAGATACGCAGTATTTT; CDR3: CASSDSSGATDTQYF
size: -; D: TRBD2; J: TRBJ2-2; V: TRBV5-4; DNA: TGTGCCAGCAGCTTGCCGGGACTAGCGGGGGTGGCCGGGGAGCTGTTTTTT; CDR3: CASSLPGLAGVAGELFF
size: -; D: TRBD2; J: TRBJ2-5; V: TRBV11-2; DNA: TGTGCCAGCAGCTTACCGGGACTAGCGGCGGAGGAAGAGACCCAGTACTTC; CDR3: CASSLPGLAAEEETQYF
size: -; D: TRBD1; J: TRBJ1-1; V: TRBV27; DNA: TGTGCCAGCACCTCTCAGGGGGTGAACACTGAAGCTTTCTTT; CDR3: CASTSQGVNTEAFF
size: -; D: TRBD1; J: TRBJ2-3; V: TRBV6-6; DNA: TGTGCCAGCAGGATCGGGACAGGGATTCACACAGATACGCAGTATTTT; CDR3: CASRIGTGIHTDTQYF
size: -; D: -; J: TRBJ2-1; V: TRBV9; DNA: TGTGCCAGCAGCGTCGAAGGGGGAAATGAGCAGTTCTTC; CDR3: CASSVEGGNEQFF
size: -; D: -; J: TRBJ2-1; V: TRBV13; DNA: TGTGCCAGCAGCTTAGTGCGGGCACGCACCCAACCCTACAATGAGCAGTTCTTC; CDR3: CASSLVRARTQPYNEQFF